The 26 T cell receptor beta chains given below trace back to one sample, sequenced in a study of radiation and T cells in renal cell carcinoma. Here immunoSEQ multiplex PCR was the method, and the copy in TCRdb shows in-frame clones only, minus some. The top ten hold approximately 32% of the sample, which has 20,000 to 30,000 clones, approximately 84% seen once. Time point: blood 2 weeks post-SBRT. Treatment reported: 15 Gy SBRT to primary tumor, nephrectomy 4 weeks later. Material: blood, obtained from a patient whose treatment included radiotherapy and nephrectomy. The receptors shown here come from a man in his 60s with renal cell carcinoma.

CDR3 sequence (DNA): TGTGCCAGCAGCCCTACCGGGACTCCCTACAATGAGCAGTTCTTC. Protein sequence: CASSPTGTPYNEQFF. The chain recombines TRBV9 with TRBJ2-1; possibly TRBD2 for D (6 bases). Germline V gene lookup returns CDR1 SGDLS and CDR2 YYNGEE. The CDR3 runs 15 residues. V was shortened by 4 bases and J by 2 bases, with 13 bases between the two germline ends. The full variable domain, rest sourced from reference TRBV9 and TRBJ2-1, is DSGVTQTPKHLITATGQRVTLRCSPRSGDLSVYWYQQSLDQGLQFLIQYYNGEERAKGNILERFSAQQFPDLHSELNLSSLELGDSALYFCASSPTGTPYNEQFFGPGTRLTVL.

The chain combines TRBV6-1 with TRBJ1-1; D is undetermined. The V end lost 11 bases, the J end lost 4 bases, and 20 bases lay between the germline ends. Per germline, CDR1 MNHNS and CDR2 SASEGT. The CDR3 length is 14 residues. CDR3 sequence reads: CAGKLEGPSTEAFF. As DNA, the CDR3 is TGTGCCGGGAAACTAGAGGGCCCGAGCACTGAAGCTTTCTTT.

The CDR3 DNA is TGTGCCAGCAGTTTGCAGTCTAACTATGGCTACACCTTC. The encoded protein is CASSLQSNYGYTF. The chain uses TRBV27 and TRBJ1-2; D is uncertain. Trimming left V 3 bases short and J 0 bases short, with 5 bases between. The germline V gene encodes CDR1 MNHEY and CDR2 SMNVEV (reference sequence). The CDR3 length is 13 residues.

The V and J genes are TRBV5-1 and TRBJ2-7, with a weak D call TRBD2 (7 bases). The germline gives CDR1 SGHRS, CDR2 YFSETQ. Trimming stripped 7 bases from V and 3 bases from J, with 20 bases between. The CDR3 length is 15 residues. The CDR3 region is CASYTGGTGNYEQYF. The CDR3 DNA reads as TGCGCCAGCTACACGGGGGGAACAGGGAACTACGAGCAGTACTTC.

J is TRBJ2-3 and V is TRBV5-1; no definite D call. CDR3 length: 14 amino acids. Trimming took off 0 bases at V and 2 bases at J, with 7 bases between the two ends. Germline V gene lookup returns CDR1 SGHRS and CDR2 YFSETQ. The CDR3 protein is CASSLGSPTDTQYF. The CDR3 region has the DNA TGCGCCAGCAGCTTGGGGAGCCCCACAGATACGCAGTATTTT. Full variable domain (outside the CDR3, taken from reference TRBV5-1 and TRBJ2-3): KAGVTQTPRYLIKTRGQQVTLSCSPISGHRSVSWYQQTPGQGLQFLFEYFSETQRNKGNFPGRFSGRQFSNSRSEMNVSTLELGDSALYLCASSLGSPTDTQYFGPGTRLTVL.

The chain recombines TRBV6-1 with TRBJ1-1, with D unclear. V was pared by 4 bases and J by 3 bases, with 9 bases between. CDR1 is MNHNS and CDR2 is SASEGT in the germline V gene. This CDR3 spans 13 amino acids. For the CDR3, the DNA is TGTGCCAGCAGTGTGCAAACGGACACTGAAGCTTTCTTT. Translating gives CASSVQTDTEAFF.

The gene calls are TRBV5-1 and TRBJ2-2; 9 bases fit TRBD2. Germline-derived CDR1 and CDR2 are SGHRS and YFSETQ. V lost 1 base, J lost 5 bases, and 6 bases stayed unmatched. This CDR3 is built from 16 residues. CDR3 sequence: CASSLLVAGVTGELFF. The DNA of the CDR3 is TGCGCCAGCAGCTTGCTCGTAGCGGGAGTAACCGGGGAGCTGTTTTTT.

The chain recombines TRBV10-3 with TRBJ1-1; tentatively, D is TRBD1 (5 bases). This CDR3 is 13 amino acids long. Germline V gene data show CDR1 as ENHRY and CDR2 as SYGVKD. With 4 bases removed from V and 3 bases from J, the gap between germline ends came to 9 bases. The CDR3 region has the DNA TGTGCCATCAGTGGCCGAGGGGACACTGAAGCTTTCTTT. It specifies CAISGRGDTEAFF.

As DNA, the CDR3 is TGTGCCAGCACCGCGACAGGGTGGGCTGAAGCTTTCTTT. Residues: CASTATGWAEAFF. The genes are TRBV6-1 and TRBJ1-1; 7 bases fit TRBD1. The CDR3 has 13 residues. In germline, CDR1 is MNHNS, CDR2 SASEGT. With V trimmed by 7 bases and J by 6 bases, 8 bases remained unmatched.

The genes are TRBV11-3 and TRBJ2-1, with D possibly being TRBD1 or TRBD2 (5 bases each). V was trimmed by 1 base and J by 7 bases, leaving 14 bases between them. Germline assignment: CDR1 SGHNT and CDR2 YENEEA. This CDR3 is built from 15 residues. CDR3 sequence: CASSLGSGRQNEQFF. The CDR3 region has the DNA TGTGCCAGCAGCTTAGGATCGGGACGGCAAAATGAGCAGTTCTTC. The variable domain in full, completed from reference TRBV11-3 and TRBJ2-1, reads EAGVVQSPRYKIIEKKQPVAFWCNPISGHNTLYWYLQNLGQGPELLIRYENEEAVDDSQLPKDRFSAERLKGVDSTLKIQPAELGDSAVYLCASSLGSGRQNEQFFGPGTRLTVL.

The genes are TRBV5-1 and TRBJ2-1, with TRBD1 identical over 7 bases. The CDR3 loop spans 14 amino acids. Germline V CDR1 and CDR2: SGHRS, YFSETQ. V lost 4 bases to trimming and J lost 4 bases; unmatched junction nucleotides: 5. In nucleotides, the CDR3 is TGCGCCAGCAGCCCCGGGACAGATTACAATGAGCAGTTCTTC. It codes for CASSPGTDYNEQFF.

The CDR3 sequence is CSVETSTGVRDGTEAFF. CDR3 bases: TGCAGCGTTGAGACTTCAACCGGGGTACGGGATGGAACTGAAGCTTTCTTT. The chain combines TRBV29-1 with TRBJ1-1; D unresolved. V was clipped by 3 bases and J by 5 bases, with 25 bases between them. The CDR3 covers 17 residues. Germline V CDR1 and CDR2: SQVTM, ANQGSEA.

The CDR3 sequence is CASSIERQAYGYTF. The CDR3 DNA reads TGTGCCAGTAGTATAGAGCGACAGGCCTATGGCTACACCTTC. The genes are TRBV19 and TRBJ1-2, with a tentative D call TRBD1 (6 bases). Trimming left V 0 bases short and J 4 bases short, with 9 bases between. Germline V gene data show CDR1 as LNHDA and CDR2 as SQIVND (reference sequence). CDR3 length equals 14 residues.

This rearrangement joins TRBV7-6 to TRBJ2-5; 11 nucleotides match TRBD2. Germline V gene data show CDR1 as SGHVS and CDR2 as FNYEAQ. V was clipped by 4 bases and J by 5 bases; unmatched bases: 3. The CDR3 length is 14 residues. The CDR3 DNA is TGTGCCAGCAGCTCGGGACTAGCGGAGGAGACCCAGTACTTC. It is translated as CASSSGLAEETQYF.

This chain connects TRBV5-5 to TRBJ2-5, with 9 bases lining up with TRBD2. Looked up from germline, CDR1 is SGHKS and CDR2 is YYEKEE (reference sequence). The CDR3 has 13 residues. Germline trimming cut 7 bases from V and 5 bases from J; bases unmatched to any gene: 6. As DNA, the CDR3 is TGTGCCAGCCATACTAGCGGGTCGGAGACCCAGTACTTC. Its protein product is CASHTSGSETQYF.

The chain joins TRBV27 to TRBJ2-7; D perhaps matches TRBD2 (6 bases). Trimming removed 3 bases from V and 3 bases from J, with 12 bases in between. The CDR3 sequence is 14 residues long. The V gene's germline CDR1 is MNHEY and CDR2 SMNVEV (reference sequence). The CDR3 protein is CASSFSYGSYEQYF. The CDR3 nucleotides are TGTGCCAGCAGTTTCTCGTACGGGAGCTACGAGCAGTACTTC.

This sequence joins TRBV6-5 and TRBJ1-3; 7 bases are a match to TRBD1. The V gene end was trimmed by 4 bases and the J gene end by 7 bases; junction bases not matched to a gene: 7. CDR1 and CDR2 from the germline V gene are MNHEY and SVGAGI. The CDR3 is 14 amino acids. CDR3 DNA: TGTGCCAGCAGTTCTCCGGGAGGGGGCAACACCATATATTTT. It codes for CASSSPGGGNTIYF.

The gene calls are TRBV7-2 and TRBJ1-1; 8 bases are shared with TRBD1. Losses at the gene ends were 4 bases for V and 1 base for J; bases not matched to a gene: 2. Germline CDR1 is SGHTA and CDR2 is FQGNSA. CDR3 size: 14 residues. The CDR3 DNA sequence: TGTGCCAGCAGCTGGGGACAGGCGAACACTGAAGCTTTCTTT. This translates into CASSWGQANTEAFF.

The genes are TRBV6-1 and TRBJ2-7, with a possible D match to TRBD2 (5 bases). The CDR3 loop spans 14 amino acids. V lost 7 bases to trimming and J lost 0 bases, with 13 bases between them. Germline V gene sequence: CDR1 MNHNS, CDR2 SASEGT. CDR3 loop: CASTLDFSSYEQYF. The CDR3 nucleotides are TGTGCCAGCACCTTGGACTTTAGCTCCTACGAGCAGTACTTC.

V is TRBV14 and J is TRBJ2-5; 7 bases line up with TRBD2. Germline values: CDR1 SGHDN, CDR2 FVKESK. V was clipped by 2 bases and J by 5 bases; unmatched bases: 5. This CDR3 comprises 14 residues. CDR3 sequence (DNA): TGTGCCAGCAGCCAACTAGCGGAGAGGGAGACCCAGTACTTC. Translation: CASSQLAERETQYF.

A few counts support this clone. This rearrangement joins TRBV4-3 to TRBJ2-7; unclear D gene. The CDR3 runs 13 residues. Between the trimmed V and J ends, which lost 0 bases and 5 bases, there was a span of 8 bases. Germline-derived CDR1 and CDR2 are LGHNA and YSLEER. The CDR3 spells CASSQEGWDEQYF. The CDR3 nucleotides are TGCGCCAGCAGCCAAGAGGGTTGGGACGAGCAGTACTTC.

V gene TRBV4-1 combines with J gene TRBJ2-7; D is possibly TRBD2 (6 bases). V lost 4 bases and J lost 0, with 19 bases in between. Germline CDR1 and CDR2: MGHRA and YSYEKL. There are 17 residues in the CDR3. The chain's CDR3 is CASSPAHRREISYEQYF. The CDR3 region has the DNA TGCGCCAGCAGCCCGGCCCACCGACGGGAGATCTCCTACGAGCAGTACTTC.

V gene TRBV7-2 combines with J gene TRBJ2-3; D perhaps matches TRBD2 (6 bases). The germline CDR1 and CDR2 sequences are SGHTA and FQGNSA. The CDR3 spans 15 residues. V lost 4 bases and J 1 base, leaving 12 bases between the germline ends. CDR3 sequence: CASSSRGLRTDTQYF. The CDR3 region has the DNA TGTGCCAGCAGCTCGCGGGGACTGCGCACAGATACGCAGTATTTT.

This chain joins TRBV12-5 and TRBJ2-2; D unresolved. Germline CDR1 and CDR2: LGHNT and FRNRAP. V gave up 8 bases and J gave up 1 base, with 8 bases separating them. The CDR3 is 13 amino acids. CDR3 region: CASRARNTGELFF. CDR3 DNA: TGTGCTAGTCGGGCAAGGAACACCGGGGAGCTGTTTTTT.

The rearrangement links TRBV5-6 to TRBJ1-5, with D perhaps TRBD1 (5 bases). V shed 4 bases and J shed 0 bases, with 11 bases lying between them. The length of the CDR3 is 15 residues. Germline-derived CDR1 and CDR2 are SGHDT and YYEEEE. The CDR3: CASSRGPYSNQPQHF. The DNA of the CDR3 is TGTGCCAGCAGCCGGGGACCATATAGCAATCAGCCCCAGCATTTT.

The V call is TRBV21-1, the J call TRBJ2-7; the table names TRBD1, a call not compared with the DNA. TRBV21-1 is a documented pseudogene. CDR3 length: 14 amino acids. CDR3: CAVPRTGEMREQYF. Written as DNA, the CDR3 is TGTGCCGTTCCGAGAACAGGGGAAATGCGGGAGCAGTACTTC.